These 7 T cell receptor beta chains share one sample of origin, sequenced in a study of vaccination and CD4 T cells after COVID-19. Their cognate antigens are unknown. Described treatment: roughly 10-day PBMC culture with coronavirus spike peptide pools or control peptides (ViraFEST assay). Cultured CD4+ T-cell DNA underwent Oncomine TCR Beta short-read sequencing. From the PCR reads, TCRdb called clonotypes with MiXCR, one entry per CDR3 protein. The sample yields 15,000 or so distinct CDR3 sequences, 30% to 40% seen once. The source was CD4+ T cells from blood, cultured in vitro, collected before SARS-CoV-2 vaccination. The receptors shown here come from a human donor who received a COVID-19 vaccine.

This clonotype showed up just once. CDR3 in amino acids: CATSRPGLAGQETQYF. CDR3 nucleotides: TGTGCCACCAGCAGACCGGGACTAGCGGGGCAAGAGACCCAGTACTTC. The V call is TRBV15, the J call TRBJ2-5, with 13 bases that match TRBD2. Germline-derived CDR1 and CDR2 are LNHNV and YYDKDF (reference sequence). The junction had 2 bases not matched to a gene; V was cut back by 2 bases and J by 2 bases. The CDR3 covers 16 residues.

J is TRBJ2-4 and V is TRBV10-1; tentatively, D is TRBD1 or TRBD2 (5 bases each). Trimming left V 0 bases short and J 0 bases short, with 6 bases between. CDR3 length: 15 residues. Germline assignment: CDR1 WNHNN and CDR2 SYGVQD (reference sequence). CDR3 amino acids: CASSESRGAKNIQYF. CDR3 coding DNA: TGCGCCAGCAGTGAGTCGAGGGGAGCCAAAAACATTCAGTACTTC.

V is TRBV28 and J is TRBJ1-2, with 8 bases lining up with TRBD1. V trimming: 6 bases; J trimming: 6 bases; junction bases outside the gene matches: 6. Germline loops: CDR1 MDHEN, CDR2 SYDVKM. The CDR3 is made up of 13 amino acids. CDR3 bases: TGTGCCAGCAGCACAGGGGGGCCTAATGGCTACACCTTC. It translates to CASSTGGPNGYTF.

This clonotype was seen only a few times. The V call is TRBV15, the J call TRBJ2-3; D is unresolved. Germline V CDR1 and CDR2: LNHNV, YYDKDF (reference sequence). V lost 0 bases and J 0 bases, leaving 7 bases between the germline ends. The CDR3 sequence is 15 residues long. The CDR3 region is CATSRDRDSTDTQYF. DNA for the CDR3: TGTGCCACCAGCAGAGATCGAGATAGCACAGATACGCAGTATTTT.

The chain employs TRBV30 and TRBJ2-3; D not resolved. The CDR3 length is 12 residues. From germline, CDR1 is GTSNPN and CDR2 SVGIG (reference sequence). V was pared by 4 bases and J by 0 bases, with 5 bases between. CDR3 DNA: TGTGCCTGGAATCCTAGCACAGATACGCAGTATTTT. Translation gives CAWNPSTDTQYF.

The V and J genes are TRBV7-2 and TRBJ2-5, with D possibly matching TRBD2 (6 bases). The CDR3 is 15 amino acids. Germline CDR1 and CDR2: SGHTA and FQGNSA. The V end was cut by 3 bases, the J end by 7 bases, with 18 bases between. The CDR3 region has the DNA TGTGCCAGCAGCTTCGGGGGTTTTCAGTCCGGGACCCAGTACTTC. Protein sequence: CASSFGGFQSGTQYF.

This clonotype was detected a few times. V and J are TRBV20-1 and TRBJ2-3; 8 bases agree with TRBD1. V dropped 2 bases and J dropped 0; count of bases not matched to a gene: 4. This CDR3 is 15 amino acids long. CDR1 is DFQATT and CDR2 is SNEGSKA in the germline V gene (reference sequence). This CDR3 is CSARLGQESTDTQYF. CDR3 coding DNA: TGCAGTGCTAGATTGGGACAGGAGAGCACAGATACGCAGTATTTT.